These 30 T cell receptor beta chains were sequenced from one sample in a study of OX40 agonist ivuxolimab in advanced cancers. Some clones are missing from TCRdb's copy, which holds only in-frame ones; the method was immunoSEQ multiplex PCR. The data contain roughly 70,000 clones, about 89% of them singletons. Sequenced here: CD4+ or CD8+ T cells sorted from blood, sampled in a trial of the OX40 agonist ivuxolimab. The receptors stem from an adult with an advanced solid tumor such as melanoma, head and neck, liver or kidney cancer.

The genes are TRBV5-1 and TRBJ1-5; D gene unclear. V dropped 4 bases and J dropped 3 bases, with 14 bases sitting between them. CDR1 and CDR2 (germline): SGHRS, YFSETQ. The CDR3 loop spans 15 amino acids. In nucleotides, the CDR3 is TGCGCCAGCAGCCCCTCGAGTGGTTACAATCAGCCCCAGCATTTT. This sequence encodes CASSPSSGYNQPQHF. The whole variable domain, filled in from reference TRBV5-1 and TRBJ1-5, reads KAGVTQTPRYLIKTRGQQVTLSCSPISGHRSVSWYQQTPGQGLQFLFEYFSETQRNKGNFPGRFSGRQFSNSRSEMNVSTLELGDSALYLCASSPSSGYNQPQHFGDGTRLSIL.

This chain joins TRBV21-1 and TRBJ2-3; the listed D gene, TRBD1, was not tested against the DNA. TRBV21-1 counts as a pseudogene. The CDR3 is 17 residues long. The CDR3 DNA follows: TGTGCCAGCGGACATATGAGGGACACAAGTACCACAGATACGCAGTATTTT. Translating it yields CASGHMRDTSTTDTQYF.

A remark on this clone: Germline is not matched at one junction end, which may reflect a read error. The chain combines TRBV11-2 with TRBJ2-7, with TRBD1 matching over 9 bases. CDR1 is SGHAT, CDR2 FQNNGV, per germline. This CDR3 contains 12 residues. CDR3 residues: CASSLDRDRVRF. The CDR3 DNA reads TGTGCCAGCAGCTTAGACCGGGACAGGGTGCGTTTC.

This clone was counted a single time. The rearrangement links TRBV6-5 to TRBJ2-7; a possible D gene is TRBD2 (7 bases). The CDR3 extends over 15 amino acids. The V gene lost 6 bases and the J gene lost 3 bases, with 18 bases spanning the gap. CDR1 and CDR2 from the germline V gene are MNHEY and SVGAGI. The CDR3 loop reads CASSRTRGANYEQYF. The CDR3, as DNA: TGTGCCAGCAGCCGAACTCGGGGGGCGAACTACGAGCAGTACTTC.

The chain has TRBV5-6 and TRBJ2-5, with D perhaps matching TRBD2 (5 bases). Germline loops: CDR1 SGHDT, CDR2 YYEEEE. V gave up 2 bases and J gave up 1 base, with 9 bases separating them. This CDR3 is 14 amino acids long. Here the CDR3 reads CASSFRRIQETQYF. The CDR3 coding sequence is TGTGCCAGCAGCTTTCGGAGGATCCAAGAGACCCAGTACTTC.

The rearrangement uses TRBV6-1 and TRBJ2-7; TRBD1 matches 9 bases. CDR1 and CDR2 from the germline V gene are MNHNS and SASEGT. The CDR3 length is 15 residues. Germline trimming cut 4 bases from V and 0 bases from J; bases unmatched to any gene: 4. CDR3 region: CASSATGGSSYEQYF. The CDR3 DNA sequence: TGTGCCAGCAGTGCGACAGGGGGAAGCTCCTACGAGCAGTACTTC.

This clone came up once. The rearrangement joins TRBV9 to TRBJ2-5, with D possibly being TRBD1 (6 bases). The closer fit of TRBJ2-7 to the DNA end suggests the J call may be wrong. CDR1 and CDR2 (germline): SGDLS, YYNGEE. This CDR3 spans 15 amino acids. The CDR3, as DNA: TGTGCCAGCAGCGCCACCTCCGGGACACCGTACGAGCAGTACTTC. Translated, it gives CASSATSGTPYEQYF.

This chain joins TRBV19 and TRBJ2-4, with 7 bases identical to TRBD1. Trimming at V came to 4 bases and at J to 0 bases, leaving 9 bases not matched to a gene. The germline V gene has CDR1 LNHDA and CDR2 SQIVND (reference sequence). The CDR3 runs to 17 residues. The CDR3 DNA sequence: TGTGCCAGTAGTAGCTTACAGGGGACAATAGCCAAAAACATTCAGTACTTC. This encodes CASSSLQGTIAKNIQYF.

The chain uses TRBV6-5 and TRBJ1-5; weak D call: TRBD1 (6 bases). Germline assignment: CDR1 MNHEY and CDR2 SVGAGI. The V end was cut by 0 bases, the J end by 6 bases, with 12 bases between. This CDR3 contains 15 residues. The CDR3 coding sequence is TGTGCCAGCAGTTACTCCGCTCAGGGGACTCAGCCCCAGCATTTT. This sequence encodes CASSYSAQGTQPQHF.

The chain links TRBV6-1 to TRBJ1-4; TRBD1 aligns across 7 bases. The germline CDR1 and CDR2 sequences are MNHNS and SASEGT. J was trimmed by 7 bases and V by 5 bases; bases with no gene match: 4. CDR3 length equals 13 residues. The CDR3 DNA follows: TGTGCCAGCAGTCCCCAGGGGGTTGAAAAACTGTTTTTT. Translation: CASSPQGVEKLFF.

The chain has TRBV12-2 and TRBJ2-7; the D segment call TRBD2 is taken from the table without a DNA check. TRBV12-2 is an annotated pseudogene. This CDR3 spans 17 amino acids. CDR3 in amino acids: CASRLEGDGLAGNEQYF. The CDR3 nucleotides are TGTGCAAGTCGCTTAGAGGGGGATGGACTAGCGGGCAACGAGCAGTACTTC.

This chain connects TRBV19 to TRBJ2-5, with 7 positions matching TRBD2. With 0 bases clipped from V and 1 base from J, the junction kept 5 bases outside the gene matches. Germline assignment: CDR1 LNHDA and CDR2 SQIVND (reference sequence). This CDR3 region has 16 residues. The CDR3 sequence is CASSIDRLAAQETQYF. The CDR3 nucleotides are TGTGCCAGTAGTATAGATCGGCTAGCGGCCCAAGAGACCCAGTACTTC.

This chain joins TRBV5-1 and TRBJ1-1, with D uncertain. This CDR3 is 16 amino acids long. V was clipped by 0 bases and J by 0 bases, with 12 bases between them. Looked up from germline, CDR1 is SGHRS and CDR2 is YFSETQ. The CDR3 nucleotides are TGCGCCAGCAGCTTGGCCATCGGGCGGCTGAACACTGAAGCTTTCTTT. Protein product: CASSLAIGRLNTEAFF. The full variable domain, rest sourced from reference TRBV5-1 and TRBJ1-1, is KAGVTQTPRYLIKTRGQQVTLSCSPISGHRSVSWYQQTPGQGLQFLFEYFSETQRNKGNFPGRFSGRQFSNSRSEMNVSTLELGDSALYLCASSLAIGRLNTEAFFGQGTRLTVV.

The V call is TRBV6-5, the J call TRBJ1-1; TRBD1 aligns across 9 bases. Germline values: CDR1 MNHEY, CDR2 SVGAGI. V lost 1 base to trimming and J lost 0 bases; unmatched junction nucleotides: 3. The CDR3 contains 16 residues. The CDR3, as DNA: TGTGCCAGCAGTTACTTGGGACAGGGCATGAACACTGAAGCTTTCTTT. Its translation: CASSYLGQGMNTEAFF.

This sequence joins TRBV5-1 and TRBJ1-1; 11 positions agree with TRBD1. The germline gives CDR1 SGHRS, CDR2 YFSETQ. The CDR3 spans 16 residues. J lost 4 bases, V lost 2 bases, and 7 bases had no gene match. CDR3 in DNA: TGCGCCAGCAGCTTCCGGGACAGGGGGTCGGGCACTGAAGCTTTCTTT. This encodes CASSFRDRGSGTEAFF.

This clone was seen once. The chain carries TRBV18 and TRBJ1-5, with D unresolved. The CDR3 spans 16 residues. V was trimmed by 3 bases and J by 6 bases, leaving 18 bases between them. Looked up from germline, CDR1 is KGHSH and CDR2 is LQKENI. CDR3 residues: CASSPPWGEAFQPQHF. The CDR3 DNA follows: TGTGCCAGCTCACCCCCGTGGGGAGAGGCTTTTCAGCCCCAGCATTTT. The whole variable domain, remainder taken from reference TRBV18 and TRBJ1-5, is NAGVMQNPRHLVRRRGQEARLRCSPMKGHSHVYWYRQLPEEGLKFMVYLQKENIIDESGMPKERFSAEFPKEGPSILRIQQVVRGDSAAYFCASSPPWGEAFQPQHFGDGTRLSIL.

This clone was seen a handful of times. The rearrangement joins TRBV2 to TRBJ1-3; possible D gene TRBD1, 5 bases. Trimming left V 1 base short and J 2 bases short, with 9 bases between. This CDR3 contains 15 residues. The germline V gene encodes CDR1 SNHLY and CDR2 FYNNEI. The CDR3 DNA follows: TGTGCCAGCAGTGAAGAACAGGTTACTGGAAACACCATATATTTT. This sequence encodes CASSEEQVTGNTIYF.

The chain uses TRBV12-2 and TRBJ2-1; the table names TRBD1, a call not compared with the DNA. TRBV12-2 is a pseudogene segment. The CDR3 extends over 19 amino acids. CDR3 amino acids: CASRFPAGAGWERGNEQFF. DNA of the CDR3: TGTGCAAGTCGCTTCCCCGCAGGAGCTGGGTGGGAAAGGGGTAATGAGCAGTTCTTC.

J is TRBJ1-2 and V is TRBV15; no definite D call. CDR1 is LNHNV and CDR2 is YYDKDF in the germline V gene (reference sequence). V was clipped by 0 bases and J by 8 bases, with 10 bases between them. The CDR3 sequence is 13 residues long. CDR3 in amino acids: CATSRDRAGGYTF. DNA of the CDR3: TGTGCCACCAGCAGAGATAGGGCGGGGGGCTACACCTTC.

V usage is TRBV7-8 and J usage is TRBJ2-7, with 13 positions matching TRBD2. The CDR3 covers 15 residues. V was clipped by 5 bases and J by 6 bases; unmatched bases: 7. Germline-derived CDR1 and CDR2 are SGHVS and FQNEAQ. The chain's CDR3 is CASSNGLAGEREQYF. The CDR3 nucleotides are TGTGCCAGCAGCAATGGACTAGCGGGAGAACGCGAGCAGTACTTC. Using reference TRBV7-8 and TRBJ2-7 for the parts outside the CDR3, the full variable domain is GAGVSQSPRYKVAKRGQDVALRCDPISGHVSLFWYQQALGQGPEFLTYFQNEAQLDKSGLPSDRFFAERPEGSVSTLKIQRTQQEDSAVYLCASSNGLAGEREQYFGPGTRLTVT.

The chain couples TRBV6-4 to TRBJ1-1; D gene unclear. The germline gives CDR1 MRHNA, CDR2 SNTAGT. V lost 0 bases, J lost 2 bases, and 7 bases lay in between. The CDR3 runs to 14 residues. The CDR3 DNA reads TGTGCCAGCAGTGACTCAAGCAGCAACACTGAAGCTTTCTTT. Translation: CASSDSSSNTEAFF.

This clone was observed a handful of times. This chain joins TRBV18 and TRBJ2-7, with 10 bases fitting TRBD2. V gave up 4 bases and J gave up 1 base; unmatched junction bases: 10. CDR3 length: 17 amino acids. Germline V gene lookup returns CDR1 KGHSH and CDR2 LQKENI. As DNA, the CDR3 is TGTGCCAGCTCACTTGATCAACTAGCGGGGCTTTCCTACGAGCAGTACTTC. This encodes CASSLDQLAGLSYEQYF.

J is TRBJ2-7 and V is TRBV19; 11 nucleotides align to TRBD2. The V segment lost 3 bases and the J segment 7 bases; nucleotides outside the gene matches: 5. The CDR3 spans 14 residues. Germline CDR1 reads LNHDA; CDR2 reads SQIVND (reference sequence). The CDR3 nucleotides read TGTGCCAGTAGTATTGCCGGGACTAGCGGTGAGCAGTACTTC. Translated, it gives CASSIAGTSGEQYF.

The rearrangement links TRBV15 to TRBJ2-7, with TRBD2 as a possible D gene (6 bases). This CDR3 region has 16 residues. Trimming pared 5 bases from V and 2 bases from J, leaving 19 bases between. In germline, CDR1 is LNHNV, CDR2 YYDKDF (reference sequence). In DNA form, the CDR3 reads TGTGCCACCAGCCTCAACGGCGGGATGACGACCTACGAGCAGTACTTC. This gives the protein CATSLNGGMTTYEQYF.

The gene calls are TRBV15 and TRBJ2-5; 12 bases agree with TRBD2. In germline, CDR1 is LNHNV, CDR2 YYDKDF (reference sequence). The CDR3 covers 16 residues. V was clipped by 1 base and J by 3 bases; unmatched bases: 3. The CDR3 coding sequence is TGTGCCACCAGCAGAGTCGGACTAGCGGGAAAAGAGACCCAGTACTTC. Its protein is CATSRVGLAGKETQYF.

The chain couples TRBV2 to TRBJ2-2, with D uncertain. Trimming pared 4 bases from V and 3 bases from J, leaving 9 bases between. Per germline, CDR1 SNHLY and CDR2 FYNNEI. The CDR3 is made up of 14 amino acids. The CDR3 coding sequence is TGTGCCAGCAGTGCCACTACGGACACCGGGGAGCTGTTTTTT. Translation: CASSATTDTGELFF.

The rearrangement links TRBV9 to TRBJ2-7, with D unresolved. The CDR3 loop spans 14 amino acids. Germline CDR1 SGDLS, CDR2 YYNGEE. V was pared by 0 bases and J by 2 bases, with 9 bases between. As DNA, the CDR3 is TGTGCCAGCAGCGTAGGACCGTACACCTACGAGCAGTACTTC. It is translated as CASSVGPYTYEQYF.

The V call is TRBV19, the J call TRBJ2-1; 9 bases are shared with TRBD1. Trimming at V came to 6 bases and at J to 6 bases, leaving 6 bases not matched to a gene. CDR3 size: 14 residues. Germline V gene sequence: CDR1 LNHDA, CDR2 SQIVND (reference sequence). The CDR3 reads CASSLQGARNEQFF. CDR3 bases: TGTGCCAGTAGCCTACAGGGGGCGCGCAATGAGCAGTTCTTC.

J is TRBJ1-2 and V is TRBV27; the D gene is possibly TRBD1 (5 bases). The CDR3 is 14 amino acids. V gave up 6 bases and J gave up 5 bases, with 16 bases separating them. The V gene's germline CDR1 is MNHEY and CDR2 SMNVEV (reference sequence). In DNA, the CDR3 is TGTGCCAGCAGCCCCCTCGTGGGGGTATATGGCTACACCTTC. Translating gives CASSPLVGVYGYTF.

Here the CDR3 reads CASSPRGGFGQPQHF. The CDR3 DNA is TGTGCCAGTAGTCCTAGAGGGGGTTTCGGTCAGCCCCAGCATTTT. The chain carries TRBV19 and TRBJ1-5; perhaps TRBD1 as D (6 bases). The V gene's germline CDR1 is LNHDA and CDR2 SQIVND (reference sequence). The V and J ends lost 5 bases and 6 bases respectively, with 17 bases between them. This CDR3 has 15 amino acids.